These T cell receptor beta chains were read from a single sample in a study of T cell repertoires in cytomegalovirus infection. TCRdb used MiXCR to reprocess the reads, holding one entry per CDR3 protein. The sample holds around 290,000 distinct CDR3 sequences, under 30% seen once. The specimen was PBMCs. All receptors derive from a human donor in good health (CMV status not recorded). Some clones in this sample may be carry-over from other donors' samples. The CDR3 runs from the conserved cysteine through the conserved F or W. The order of the fields is J gene, D gene, clone size, V gene, CDR3 protein, CDR3 DNA. The D gene is left open where the match is weak. Clone size is shown for a subset of rows, as once, few, many or a class of expanded clone.

TRBJ1-1,-,-,TRBV28,CASSTRPGWDTEAFF,TGTGCCAGCAGTACCCGACCGGGATGGGACACTGAAGCTTTCTTT
TRBJ1-2,-,few,TRBV28,CASSLYQGTNGYTF,TGTGCCAGCAGTTTATATCAGGGGACAAATGGCTACACCTTC
TRBJ2-1,-,many,TRBV28,CASSGLRGGGNNEQFF,TGTGCCAGCAGTGGCCTCAGGGGAGGGGGGAACAATGAGCAGTTCTTC
TRBJ2-3,-,-,TRBV20-1,CSARVEGTDTQYF,TGCAGTGCTAGAGTGGAGGGCACAGATACGCAGTATTTT
TRBJ2-7,TRBD2,few,TRBV11-2,CASSLDRASGSYEQYF,TGTGCCAGCAGCTTAGATCGAGCTAGCGGAAGCTACGAGCAGTACTTC
TRBJ2-4,-,once,TRBV28,CASKRVESVGPAKNIQYF,TGTGCCAGCAAGAGGGTCGAGAGCGTGGGGCCTGCCAAAAACATTCAGTACTTC
TRBJ2-1,TRBD2,many,TRBV7-2,CASSFDSGNYNEQFF,TGTGCCAGCAGCTTCGATAGCGGGAACTACAATGAGCAGTTCTTC
TRBJ2-3,TRBD1,many,TRBV7-2,CASSRTGLSDTQYF,TGTGCCAGCAGCCGGACAGGGTTATCAGATACGCAGTATTTT
TRBJ2-7,-,-,TRBV28,CASSIVRDEQYF,TGTGCCAGCAGTATAGTCAGGGACGAGCAGTACTTC
TRBJ1-1,-,-,TRBV7-2,CASSLQNTEAFF,TGTGCCAGCAGCTTACAGAACACTGAAGCTTTCTTT